The rows below give T cell receptor beta chains drawn from one sample of a study of a mutant IDH1 vaccine in newly diagnosed glioma. The protocol was immunoSEQ multiplex PCR, while the TCRdb copy is restricted to in-frame clones and leaves out a portion. The sample lists more than 50,000 clones, around three fifths occurring once. No cognate antigen is known for these TCRs. Here the sequenced sample was peripheral blood mononuclear cells (PBMCs), taken from a glioma patient whose treatment included an IDH1 peptide vaccine. The source is a middle-aged man with glioma. Some clones in this sample may be carry-over from other donors' samples. Each CDR3 is given with its conserved first and last residue. The order of the fields is clone size, D gene, J gene, CDR3 length, V gene, CDR3 protein, CDR3 DNA. D genes are given only for firm matches. Size values are once, few and many counts, or a class for expanded clones, and some rows have none.

>NA|NA|TRBJ1-1|12|TRBV2
CASSDDTTEAFF
TGTGCCAGCAGCGACGACACCACTGAAGCTTTCTTT
>once|NA|TRBJ2-3|11|TRBV20-1
CSAAPADTQYF
TGCAGTGCTGCCCCCGCAGATACGCAGTATTTT
>many|NA|TRBJ2-1|15|TRBV27
CASSLSGPTYNEQFF
TGTGCCAGCAGTTTATCGGGGCCTACGTACAATGAGCAGTTCTTC
>NA|NA|TRBJ1-3|18|TRBV5-1
CASSSKGLGATQGNTIYF
TGCGCCAGCAGCTCGAAAGGACTGGGGGCTACCCAGGGAAACACCATATATTTT
>once|TRBD2|TRBJ2-7|13|TRBV6-5
CASSPRGRGEQYF
TGTGCCAGCAGTCCGCGGGGGAGAGGCGAGCAGTACTTC
>NA|TRBD2|TRBJ2-1|15|TRBV5-8
CASSLGGTTYNEQFF
TGTGCCAGCAGCTTGGGAGGGACTACCTACAATGAGCAGTTCTTC
>NA|NA|TRBJ1-1|13|TRBV5-1
CASSPTGNTEAFF
TGCGCCAGCAGCCCCACGGGGAACACTGAAGCTTTCTTT
>few|TRBD1|TRBJ1-3|16|TRBV4-2
CASSQVNRGLGNTIYF
TGTGCCAGCAGCCAAGTGAACAGGGGGCTAGGAAACACCATATATTTT
>few|NA|TRBJ2-5|16|TRBV5-1
CASSLGGAKAQETQYF
TGCGCCAGCAGCTTAGGAGGGGCGAAGGCCCAGGAGACCCAGTACTTC
>NA|NA|TRBJ1-1|16|TRBV19
CASSIDLRGMNTEAFF
TGTGCCAGTAGTATAGATCTTCGGGGAATGAACACTGAAGCTTTCTTT
>NA|NA|TRBJ2-5|15|TRBV7-6
CASSLEVGFQETQYF
TGTGCCAGCAGCTTAGAGGTGGGGTTCCAAGAGACCCAGTACTTC
>NA|NA|TRBJ1-5|15|TRBV7-6
CASSLSSGLNQPQHF
TGTGCCAGCAGTTTATCATCCGGGCTCAATCAGCCCCAGCATTTT
>NA|TRBD1|TRBJ1-1|16|TRBV27
CASSLFRTGGGTEAFF
TGTGCCAGCAGTCTATTCCGGACAGGAGGAGGCACTGAAGCTTTCTTT
>NA|TRBD2|TRBJ2-3|14|TRBV15
CATSRGLAGDTQYF
TGTGCCACCAGCAGAGGACTAGCGGGGGATACGCAGTATTTT
>once|TRBD2|TRBJ2-1|14|TRBV4-1
CASSRAGGPNEQFF
TGCGCCAGCAGCCGAGCGGGGGGGCCAAATGAGCAGTTCTTC
>few|NA|TRBJ1-6|13|TRBV4-1
CASSRDGGSPLHF
TGCGCCAGCAGCCGCGACGGGGGTTCACCCCTCCACTTT
>once|TRBD1|TRBJ2-3|16|TRBV29-1
CSAADKTGVLPDTQYF
TGCAGCGCCGCTGATAAGACAGGGGTTTTGCCAGATACGCAGTATTTT
>NA|NA|TRBJ2-1|16|TRBV2
CASSNTRPSLGNEQFF
TGTGCCAGCAGTAATACCCGGCCTTCACTCGGGAATGAGCAGTTCTTC
>few|NA|TRBJ1-1|18|TRBV21-1
CASGDFSGGTTRTTEAFF
TGTGCCAGCGGCGACTTTTCTGGGGGCACGACGAGGACCACTGAAGCTTTCTTT
>NA|NA|TRBJ1-2|12|TRBV6-1
CASSELGYGYTF
TGTGCCAGCAGTGAATTGGGATATGGCTACACCTTC
>NA|TRBD1|TRBJ2-1|17|TRBV12-5
CASGLLRPGGTYNEQFF
TGTGCTAGTGGTTTGCTAAGACCAGGGGGCACCTACAATGAGCAGTTCTTC
>NA|NA|TRBJ2-7|14|TRBV7-8
CASSLASGTYEQYF
TGTGCCAGCAGCTTAGCTTCCGGGACCTACGAGCAGTACTTC
>NA|TRBD1|TRBJ1-2|13|TRBV25-1
CASSGTGEYGYTF
TGTGCCAGCAGTGGGACAGGGGAATATGGCTACACCTTC
>NA|NA|TRBJ2-7|15|TRBV4-1
CASSHPTREPHEQYF
TGCGCCAGCAGCCACCCAACCAGGGAACCCCACGAGCAGTACTTC
>many|TRBD1|TRBJ1-4|15|TRBV6-5
CASSYGDRENEKLFF
TGTGCCAGCAGTTACGGGGACAGGGAGAATGAAAAACTGTTTTTT
>NA|NA|TRBJ2-5|15|TRBV6-1
CASSPRLIGEETQYF
TGTGCCAGCAGTCCCCGTCTTATCGGGGAAGAGACCCAGTACTTC
>NA|NA|TRBJ1-2|15|TRBV7-8
CASSLNILWGHGYTF
TGTGCCAGCAGCTTAAATATCCTATGGGGCCATGGCTACACCTTC
>NA|NA|TRBJ1-5|16|TRBV27
CASSSLGGIGNQPQHF
TGTGCCAGCAGTTCCCTGGGGGGCATAGGCAATCAGCCCCAGCATTTT
>NA|NA|TRBJ2-7|15|TRBV6-5
CASSYSPISLYEQYF
TGTGCCAGCAGTTACAGTCCCATCTCCCTATACGAGCAGTACTTC
>NA|NA|TRBJ1-6|17|TRBV5-1
CASSLEGGRLANSPLHF
TGCGCCAGCAGCTTGGAGGGGGGGAGGTTGGCTAATTCACCCCTCCACTTT
>NA|NA|TRBJ2-2|13|TRBV7-6
CASSARNPGELFF
TGTGCCAGCAGCGCCCGGAACCCCGGGGAGCTGTTTTTT
>NA|NA|TRBJ2-7|14|TRBV5-1
CASSFRRGGNEQYF
TGCGCCAGCAGCTTTAGAAGAGGTGGGAACGAGCAGTACTTC
>NA|TRBD1|TRBJ2-7|14|TRBV5-1
CASSFRQGRYEQYF
TGCGCCAGCAGCTTTAGACAGGGGCGCTACGAGCAGTACTTC
>NA|TRBD2|TRBJ2-1|18|TRBV19
CASSPRGLAVLQGSVQFF
TGTGCCAGTAGTCCCCGAGGACTAGCAGTCCTACAAGGTTCGGTGCAGTTCTTC
>NA|NA|TRBJ1-2|15|TRBV18
CASSPDVRDDYGYTF
TGTGCCAGCTCACCAGATGTCAGGGACGACTATGGCTACACCTTC
>NA|NA|TRBJ1-1|13|TRBV27
CASSLFGRTEAFF
TGTGCCAGCAGTTTATTTGGCCGCACTGAAGCTTTCTTT
>NA|NA|TRBJ2-7|15|TRBV6-5
CASSSPQRGIHEQYF
TGTGCCAGCAGTTCTCCGCAGCGAGGGATCCACGAGCAGTACTTC
>NA|NA|TRBJ1-4|13|TRBV15
CATSSPAIEKLFF
TGTGCCACCAGCAGTCCCGCCATTGAAAAACTGTTTTTT
>NA|NA|TRBJ1-2|15|TRBV19
CASSIPRRGGLLYTF
TGTGCCAGTAGTATACCACGTCGAGGAGGTCTTCTCTACACCTTC